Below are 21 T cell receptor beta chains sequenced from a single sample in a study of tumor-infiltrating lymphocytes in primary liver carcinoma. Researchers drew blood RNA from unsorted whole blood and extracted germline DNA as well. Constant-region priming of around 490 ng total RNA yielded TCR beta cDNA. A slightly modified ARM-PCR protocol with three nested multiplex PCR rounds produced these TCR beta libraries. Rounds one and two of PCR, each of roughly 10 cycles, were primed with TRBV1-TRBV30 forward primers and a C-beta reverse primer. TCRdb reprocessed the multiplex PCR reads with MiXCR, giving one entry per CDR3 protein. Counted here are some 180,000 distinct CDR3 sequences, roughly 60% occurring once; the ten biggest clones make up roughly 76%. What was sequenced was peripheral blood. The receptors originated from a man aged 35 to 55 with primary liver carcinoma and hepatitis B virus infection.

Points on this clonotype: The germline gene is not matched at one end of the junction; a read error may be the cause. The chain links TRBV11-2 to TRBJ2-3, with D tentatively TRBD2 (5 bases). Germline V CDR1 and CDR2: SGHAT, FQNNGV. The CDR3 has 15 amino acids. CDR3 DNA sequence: TGTGTCAGCACTCATCTCGTCGGACTCACAGATACGCAGTATTTT. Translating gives CVSTHLVGLTDTQYF.

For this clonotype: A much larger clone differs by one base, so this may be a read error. This CDR3 reads CASRKGPDSNTEAFF. For the CDR3, the DNA is TGTGCCAGCAGGAAGGGCCCAGACTCGAACACTGAAGCTTTCTTT. The chain links TRBV5-6 to TRBJ1-1; D remains ambiguous. Trimming took 5 bases from V and 1 from J, leaving 15 bases between them. Germline CDR1 SGHDT, CDR2 YYEEEE. The length of the CDR3 is 15 residues.

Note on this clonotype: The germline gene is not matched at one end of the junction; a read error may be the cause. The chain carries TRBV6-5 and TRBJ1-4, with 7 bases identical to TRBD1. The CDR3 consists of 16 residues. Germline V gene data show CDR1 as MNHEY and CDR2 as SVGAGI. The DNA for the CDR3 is TGTGCCAGCAGTATGCGACAGGGTCAGGGTAATGAAAAGCTGTTTTTT. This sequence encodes CASSMRQGQGNEKLFF.

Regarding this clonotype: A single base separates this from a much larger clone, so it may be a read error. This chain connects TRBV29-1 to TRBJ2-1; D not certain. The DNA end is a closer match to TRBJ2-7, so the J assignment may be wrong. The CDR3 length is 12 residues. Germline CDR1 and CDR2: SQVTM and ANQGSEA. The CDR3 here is CSVDRARDEQYF. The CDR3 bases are TGCAGCGTTGATAGGGCCCGTGATGAGCAGTACTTC.

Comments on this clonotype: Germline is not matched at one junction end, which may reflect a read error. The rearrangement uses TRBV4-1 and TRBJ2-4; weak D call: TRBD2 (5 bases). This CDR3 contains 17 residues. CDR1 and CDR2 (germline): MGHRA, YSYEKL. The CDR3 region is CASSQELATVAINIQYF. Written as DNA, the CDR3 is TGCGCCAGCAGCCAAGAGTTAGCGACGGTAGCCATAAACATTCAGTACTTC.

The CDR3 reads CATSSGTGMNTEAFF. The CDR3 DNA sequence: TGTGCCACCAGCAGTGGAACGGGCATGAACACTGAAGCTTTCTTT. This chain joins TRBV15 and TRBJ1-1; D gene ambiguous. CDR1 LNHNV and CDR2 YYDKDF come from the germline V gene (reference sequence). The length of the CDR3 is 15 residues. V shed 3 bases and J shed 0 bases, with 11 bases lying between them.

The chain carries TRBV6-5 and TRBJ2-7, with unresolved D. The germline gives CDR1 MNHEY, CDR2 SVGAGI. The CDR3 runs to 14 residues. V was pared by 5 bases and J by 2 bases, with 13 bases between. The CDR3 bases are TGTGCCAGCAGTCGGAACAGCCGCGCCTACGAGCAGTACTTC. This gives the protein CASSRNSRAYEQYF.

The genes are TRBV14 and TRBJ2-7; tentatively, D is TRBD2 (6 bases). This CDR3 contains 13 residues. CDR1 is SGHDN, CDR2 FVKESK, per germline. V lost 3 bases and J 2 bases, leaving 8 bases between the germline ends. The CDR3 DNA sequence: TGTGCCAGCAGCCAGGGGACTCCCTACGAGCAGTACTTC. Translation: CASSQGTPYEQYF. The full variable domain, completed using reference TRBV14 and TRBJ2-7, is EAGVTQFPSHSVIEKGQTVTLRCDPISGHDNLYWYRRVMGKEIKFLLHFVKESKQDESGMPNNRFLAERTGGTYSTLKVQPAELEDSGVYFCASSQGTPYEQYFGPGTRLTVT.

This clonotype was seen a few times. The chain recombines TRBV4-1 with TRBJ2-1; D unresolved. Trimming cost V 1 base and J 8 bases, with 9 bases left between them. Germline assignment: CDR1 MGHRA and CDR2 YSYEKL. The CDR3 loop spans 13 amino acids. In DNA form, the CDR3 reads TGCGCCAGCAGCCAAGCCCCACGGGATGAGCAGTTCTTC. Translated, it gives CASSQAPRDEQFF.

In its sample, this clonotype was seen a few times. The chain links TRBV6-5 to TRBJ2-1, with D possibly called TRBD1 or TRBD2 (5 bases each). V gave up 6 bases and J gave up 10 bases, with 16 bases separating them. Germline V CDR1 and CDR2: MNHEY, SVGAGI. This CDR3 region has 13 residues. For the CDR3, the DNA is TGTGCCAGCAGAGGGATGGGGGAAGGGGAGCAGTTCTTC. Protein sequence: CASRGMGEGEQFF.

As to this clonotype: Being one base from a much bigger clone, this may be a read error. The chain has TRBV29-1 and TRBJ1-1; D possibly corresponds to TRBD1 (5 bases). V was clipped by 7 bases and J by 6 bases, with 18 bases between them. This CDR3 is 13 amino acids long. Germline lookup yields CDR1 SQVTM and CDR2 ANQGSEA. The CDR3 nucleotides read TGCAGCGACAATGAGGGGCCTGGCGCTGAAGCTTTCTTT. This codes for CSDNEGPGAEAFF.

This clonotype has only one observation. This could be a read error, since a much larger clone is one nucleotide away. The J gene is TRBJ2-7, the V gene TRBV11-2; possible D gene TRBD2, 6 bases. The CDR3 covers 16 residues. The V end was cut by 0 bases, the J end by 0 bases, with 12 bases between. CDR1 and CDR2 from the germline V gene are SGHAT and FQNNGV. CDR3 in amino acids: CASSLDFDGSSYEQYF. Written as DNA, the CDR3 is TGTGCCAGCAGCTTAGATTTTGACGGGAGCTCCTACGAGCAGTACTTC.

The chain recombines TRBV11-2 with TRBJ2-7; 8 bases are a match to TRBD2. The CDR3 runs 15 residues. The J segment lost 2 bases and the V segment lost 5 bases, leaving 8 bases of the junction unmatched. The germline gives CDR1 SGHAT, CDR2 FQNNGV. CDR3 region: CASSIGSGEPYEQYF. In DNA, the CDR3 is TGTGCCAGCAGCATAGGTAGCGGGGAACCCTACGAGCAGTACTTC.

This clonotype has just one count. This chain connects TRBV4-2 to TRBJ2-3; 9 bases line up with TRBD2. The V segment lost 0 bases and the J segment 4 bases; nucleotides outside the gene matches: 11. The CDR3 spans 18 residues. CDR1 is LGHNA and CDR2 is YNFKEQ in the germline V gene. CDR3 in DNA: TGTGCCAGCAGCCAAGATAAAGGGACTAGCAGGATGGCAGATACGCAGTATTTT. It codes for CASSQDKGTSRMADTQYF.

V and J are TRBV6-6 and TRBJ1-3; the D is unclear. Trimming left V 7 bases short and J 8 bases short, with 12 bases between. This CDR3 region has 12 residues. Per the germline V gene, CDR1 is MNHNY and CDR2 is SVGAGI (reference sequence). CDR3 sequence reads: CASTEGRDTIYF. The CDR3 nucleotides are TGTGCCAGCACCGAAGGGAGGGACACCATATATTTT.

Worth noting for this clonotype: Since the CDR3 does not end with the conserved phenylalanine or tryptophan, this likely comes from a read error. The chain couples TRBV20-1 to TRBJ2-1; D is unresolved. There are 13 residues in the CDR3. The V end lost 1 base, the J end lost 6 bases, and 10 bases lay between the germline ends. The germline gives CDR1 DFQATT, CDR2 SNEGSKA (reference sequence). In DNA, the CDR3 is TGCAGTGCTAGAGTCCCTCGTTTCAATGAGCAGTTCCTC. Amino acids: CSARVPRFNEQFL.

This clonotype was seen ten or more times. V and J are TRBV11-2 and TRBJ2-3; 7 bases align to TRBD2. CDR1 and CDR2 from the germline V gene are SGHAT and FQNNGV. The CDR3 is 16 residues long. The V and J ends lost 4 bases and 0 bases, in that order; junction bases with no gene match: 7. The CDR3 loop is CASSSSSGASTDTQYF. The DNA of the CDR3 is TGTGCCAGCAGCTCATCTAGCGGAGCTAGCACAGATACGCAGTATTTT.

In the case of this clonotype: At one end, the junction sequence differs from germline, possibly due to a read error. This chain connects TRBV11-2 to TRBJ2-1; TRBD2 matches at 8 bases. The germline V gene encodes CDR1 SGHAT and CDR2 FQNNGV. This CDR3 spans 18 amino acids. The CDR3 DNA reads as TGTGCCAGCAGACACCCACGGGGGGGGAGGCGTTCCTATAATGAGCAGTTCTTC. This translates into CASRHPRGGRRSYNEQFF.

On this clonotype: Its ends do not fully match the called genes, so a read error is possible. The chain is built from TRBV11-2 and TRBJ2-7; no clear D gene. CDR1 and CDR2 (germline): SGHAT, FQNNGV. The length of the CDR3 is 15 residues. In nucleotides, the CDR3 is TGTGCCAGCAGCTCCGGACGGCTTCTCGCGCGCGAGCAATACTTC. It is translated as CASSSGRLLAREQYF.

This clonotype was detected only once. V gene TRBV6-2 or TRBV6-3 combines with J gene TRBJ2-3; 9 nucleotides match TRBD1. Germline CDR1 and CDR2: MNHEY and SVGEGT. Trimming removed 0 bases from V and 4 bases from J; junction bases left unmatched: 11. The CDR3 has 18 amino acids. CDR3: CASSYSRGTGKGSDTQYF. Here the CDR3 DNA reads TGTGCCAGCAGTTACTCGAGGGGGACAGGGAAGGGTTCAGATACGCAGTATTTT.

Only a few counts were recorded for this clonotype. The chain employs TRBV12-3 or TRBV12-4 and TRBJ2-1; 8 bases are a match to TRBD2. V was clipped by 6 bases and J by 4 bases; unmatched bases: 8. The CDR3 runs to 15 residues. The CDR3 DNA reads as TGTGCCAGCAGACCGACTAGCGCGGCTTACAATGAGCAGTTCTTC. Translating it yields CASRPTSAAYNEQFF.